Presented here are 17 T cell receptor beta chains from one specimen sequenced in a study of memory CD4+ T cells and cytomegalovirus serostatus. The sort gate was single viable CD3+CD4+CD8-CD45RO+ cells for memory CD4+ T cells. Data came from immunoSEQ multiplex PCR; TCRdb stores just in-frame clones and leaves some out. There are 50,000 to 65,000 clones in the sample; roughly four fifths occur only once, and 0.88% lies in the top ten. Sequencing used memory CD4+ T cells from blood. Every receptor here comes from an adult in good health and CMV-seronegative.

The chain joins TRBV5-4 to TRBJ1-1; D perhaps matches TRBD1 (6 bases). The germline CDR1 and CDR2 sequences are SGHNT and YYREEE (reference sequence). The V end was cut by 3 bases, the J end by 1 base, with 7 bases between. The CDR3 contains 13 residues. For the CDR3, the DNA is TGTGCCAGCAGCTGGGACAAGAACACTGAAGCTTTCTTT. The encoded protein is CASSWDKNTEAFF. The full variable domain, in which reference TRBV5-4 and TRBJ1-1 provide the parts outside the CDR3, is ETGVTQSPTHLIKTRGQQVTLRCSSQSGHNTVSWYQQALGQGPQFIFQYYREEENGRGNFPPRFSGLQFPNYSSELNVNALELDDSALYLCASSWDKNTEAFFGQGTRLTVV.

This clone was seen just once. The V and J genes are TRBV30 and TRBJ2-7, with 10 bases identical to TRBD2. The germline gives CDR1 GTSNPN, CDR2 SVGIG (reference sequence). The CDR3 contains 15 residues. After removal of 2 bases from V and 1 base from J, the junction contained 5 bases not matched to a gene. CDR3 sequence (DNA): TGTGCCTGGAGTCGCGGGACTAGCGCGTCCTACGAGCAGTACTTC. Translation gives CAWSRGTSASYEQYF. Using reference TRBV30 and TRBJ2-7 for the parts outside the CDR3, the full variable domain is SQTIHQWPATLVQPVGSPLSLECTVEGTSNPNLYWYRQAAGRGLQLLFYSVGIGQISSEVPQNLSASRPQDRQFILSSKKLLLSDSGFYLCAWSRGTSASYEQYFGPGTRLTVT.

The CDR3 is CASSLMSSYNEQFF. The CDR3 bases are TGCGCCAGCAGCTTAATGAGCTCCTACAATGAGCAGTTCTTC. The chain combines TRBV5-1 with TRBJ2-1, with D unresolved. The germline V gene has CDR1 SGHRS and CDR2 YFSETQ. V was clipped by 2 bases and J by 0 bases, with 6 bases between them. CDR3 length: 14 residues. Supplemented by reference TRBV5-1 and TRBJ2-1, the full variable domain reads KAGVTQTPRYLIKTRGQQVTLSCSPISGHRSVSWYQQTPGQGLQFLFEYFSETQRNKGNFPGRFSGRQFSNSRSEMNVSTLELGDSALYLCASSLMSSYNEQFFGPGTRLTVL.

In this sample, this clone turned up a few times. The chain couples TRBV11-3 to TRBJ2-5; D unresolved. V lost 1 base and J 3 bases, leaving 6 bases between the germline ends. CDR3 size: 13 residues. CDR1 and CDR2 from the germline V gene are SGHNT and YENEEA. The CDR3 here is CASSLGGEETQYF. CDR3 sequence (DNA): TGTGCCAGCAGCTTAGGTGGGGAAGAGACCCAGTACTTC.

The rearrangement uses TRBV29-1 and TRBJ2-5; the D call may be TRBD1 or TRBD2 (6 bases each). The CDR3 length is 14 residues. V shed 7 bases and J shed 5 bases, with 20 bases lying between them. Germline assignment: CDR1 SQVTM and CDR2 ANQGSEA. CDR3 residues: CSANRRGRRETQYF. CDR3 nucleotide sequence: TGCAGCGCCAACCGACGGGGGCGCCGGGAGACCCAGTACTTC.

The V gene is TRBV18, the J gene TRBJ2-2; no clear D gene. The CDR3 totals 14 residues. Germline V gene data show CDR1 as KGHSH and CDR2 as LQKENI. The V gene lost 4 bases and the J gene lost 2 bases, with 8 bases spanning the gap. Here the CDR3 reads CASSLGLNTGELFF. The CDR3 bases are TGTGCCAGCTCACTGGGATTAAACACCGGGGAGCTGTTTTTT.

In its sample, this clone was seen many times. The gene calls are TRBV14 and TRBJ1-3; D remains ambiguous. The V gene's germline CDR1 is SGHDN and CDR2 FVKESK. The CDR3 has 15 residues. The V gene lost 3 bases and the J gene lost 0 bases, with 9 bases spanning the gap. The CDR3 nucleotides are TGTGCCAGCAGCCACTACCTGATCTCTGGAAACACCATATATTTT. Its protein is CASSHYLISGNTIYF. Filled out from reference TRBV14 and TRBJ1-3, the complete variable domain reads EAGVTQFPSHSVIEKGQTVTLRCDPISGHDNLYWYRRVMGKEIKFLLHFVKESKQDESGMPNNRFLAERTGGTYSTLKVQPAELEDSGVYFCASSHYLISGNTIYFGEGSWLTVV.

This clone was seen only a few times. This chain joins TRBV2 and TRBJ1-2; D call uncertain. The CDR3 spans 11 residues. Looked up from germline, CDR1 is SNHLY and CDR2 is FYNNEI. Trimming pared 3 bases from V and 5 bases from J, leaving 4 bases between. The CDR3 here is CASSDRYGYTF. The CDR3 nucleotides are TGTGCCAGCAGTGACCGGTATGGCTACACCTTC.

This CDR3 reads CASSFGAAGLNEQFF. CDR3 in DNA: TGCGCCAGCAGCTTTGGGGCCGCAGGGTTGAATGAGCAGTTCTTC. This chain links TRBV5-1 with TRBJ2-1, with TRBD1 as a possible D gene (5 bases). V was cut by 2 bases and J by 7 bases, with 16 bases left in between. The CDR3 contains 15 residues. Germline CDR1 SGHRS, CDR2 YFSETQ.

The CDR3 loop is CASSEGRENYEQYF. In DNA, the CDR3 is TGCGCCAGCAGCGAGGGACGGGAGAACTACGAGCAGTACTTC. The chain couples TRBV5-1 to TRBJ2-7, with a tentative D call TRBD2 (6 bases). This CDR3 is built from 14 residues. Trimming shortened V by 4 bases and J by 3 bases, and 14 bases separated the two germline ends. Germline loops: CDR1 SGHRS, CDR2 YFSETQ. Full variable domain (missing parts from reference TRBV5-1 and TRBJ2-7): KAGVTQTPRYLIKTRGQQVTLSCSPISGHRSVSWYQQTPGQGLQFLFEYFSETQRNKGNFPGRFSGRQFSNSRSEMNVSTLELGDSALYLCASSEGRENYEQYFGPGTRLTVT.

This clone was counted between two and nine times. This CDR3 reads CASSLGGSWIRNQGREAFF. The CDR3 DNA reads TGCGCCAGCAGCTTGGGGGGGAGTTGGATCAGGAATCAGGGGCGTGAAGCTTTCTTT. The rearrangement links TRBV5-1 to TRBJ1-1, with a weak D call TRBD1 (6 bases). The CDR3 is 19 amino acids. The germline CDR1 and CDR2 sequences are SGHRS and YFSETQ. Trimming removed 0 bases from V and 7 bases from J, with 28 bases in between.

This sequence joins TRBV7-2 and TRBJ1-2; D gene unclear. V lost 10 bases, J lost 0 bases, and 15 bases lay in between. Germline V CDR1 and CDR2: SGHTA, FQGNSA. The length of the CDR3 is 14 residues. The DNA for the CDR3 is TGTGCCACCACTCCGGGGTCCTCTAACTATGGCTACACCTTC. Encoded protein: CATTPGSSNYGYTF.

This clone has just a few counts. The rearrangement joins TRBV2 to TRBJ1-2; D remains ambiguous. Trimming cost V 8 bases and J 3 bases, with 16 bases left between them. The CDR3 extends over 14 amino acids. Germline V gene lookup returns CDR1 SNHLY and CDR2 FYNNEI. This chain's CDR3 is CASARPPEDYGYTF. DNA of the CDR3: TGTGCCAGCGCCAGGCCTCCAGAAGACTATGGCTACACCTTC.

This sequence joins TRBV29-1 and TRBJ1-4; D is perhaps TRBD1 (5 bases). V dropped 4 bases and J dropped 4 bases, with 7 bases sitting between them. The V gene's germline CDR1 is SQVTM and CDR2 ANQGSEA. There are 12 residues in the CDR3. The CDR3 coding sequence is TGCAGCGTTGGTGGGGGTAATGAAAAACTGTTTTTT. Its translation is CSVGGGNEKLFF.

The V call is TRBV6-6, the J call TRBJ2-4; perhaps TRBD1 as D (5 bases). The CDR3 has 13 residues. Germline V CDR1 and CDR2: MNHNY, SVGAGI (reference sequence). V dropped 6 bases and J dropped 15 bases, with 21 bases sitting between them. This chain's CDR3 is CASSPSDSLNRYF. Here the CDR3 DNA reads TGTGCCAGCAGCCCCTCCGACAGCCTAAATCGGTACTTC.

The V and J genes are TRBV7-9 and TRBJ2-7; a possible D gene is TRBD1 (6 bases). The CDR3 runs 13 residues. Trimming stripped 6 bases from V and 3 bases from J, with 12 bases between. CDR1 SEHNR and CDR2 FQNEAQ come from the germline V gene (reference sequence). CDR3 in DNA: TGTGCCAGCAGGGCGGACAGTCGCTACGAGCAGTACTTC. Its translation: CASRADSRYEQYF. Looking up the rest from reference TRBV7-9 and TRBJ2-7 gives the full variable domain: DTGVSQNPRHKITKRGQNVTFRCDPISEHNRLYWYRQTLGQGPEFLTYFQNEAQLEKSRLLSDRFSAERPKGSFSTLEIQRTEQGDSAMYLCASRADSRYEQYFGPGTRLTVT.

The V gene is TRBV5-4, the J gene TRBJ2-7; the match to TRBD1 covers 9 bases. Germline V gene sequence: CDR1 SGHNT, CDR2 YYREEE (reference sequence). The CDR3 has 13 amino acids. With V trimmed by 4 bases and J by 5 bases, 4 bases remained unmatched. The CDR3 region has the DNA TGTGCCAGCAGCCGGGACAGGGCCCACGAGCAGTACTTC. Protein: CASSRDRAHEQYF.